Below are 12 T cell receptor beta chains sequenced from a single sample in a study of CD8 T cells in Susac syndrome (dated by TCRdb to 2018 to 2020). Library creation used the immunoSEQ multiplex PCR assay. RNA was extracted with the RNeasy kit and roughly 0.45 to 1 ug was reverse transcribed using random hexamers. TCRdb passed the public sequencing reads through fastp at Q25 and MiXCR, retaining productive beta sequences. All rows with the same CDR3 protein become a single entry with the most common DNA and genes. This sample gives over 80,000 distinct CDR3 sequences in total; roughly 94% of them show up just once. Under 1% of the sample comes from the top ten. The sample was CD8+ T cells from PBMCs. All receptors derive from a human donor with Susac syndrome.

This sequence joins TRBV5-4 and TRBJ2-6; 8 nucleotides match TRBD1. The V gene's germline CDR1 is SGHNT and CDR2 YYREEE (reference sequence). The junction had 6 bases not matched to a gene; V was cut back by 4 bases and J by 6 bases. This CDR3 region has 15 residues. CDR3 sequence: CASSPDRGAANVLTF. CDR3 nucleotide sequence: TGTGCCAGCAGCCCCGACAGGGGAGCGGCCAACGTCCTGACTTTC.

The V call is TRBV12-3 or TRBV12-4, the J call TRBJ1-2; D uncertain. This CDR3 has 9 amino acids. V was clipped by 7 bases and J by 8 bases, with 5 bases between them. The CDR3 DNA reads as TGTGCCAGCAATGCCGGCTACACCTTC. The encoded protein is CASNAGYTF.

The chain uses TRBV19 and TRBJ2-7, with D possibly TRBD2 on 5 matching bases. Germline V gene lookup returns CDR1 LNHDA and CDR2 SQIVND (reference sequence). Trimming removed 6 bases from V and 7 bases from J, with 13 bases in between. CDR3 size: 12 residues. CDR3 in DNA: TGTGCCAGTAGACCAAAGGACTGGGAGCAGTACTTC. As protein: CASRPKDWEQYF.

The chain links TRBV14 to TRBJ2-7; D remains ambiguous. The V gene lost 0 bases and the J gene lost 5 bases, with 8 bases spanning the gap. The CDR3 extends over 13 amino acids. The germline V gene encodes CDR1 SGHDN and CDR2 FVKESK. The CDR3 reads CASSQEGFHEQYF. In DNA, the CDR3 is TGTGCCAGCAGCCAAGAGGGGTTCCACGAGCAGTACTTC.

The chain combines TRBV29-1 with TRBJ2-7; D possibly matches TRBD1 or TRBD2 (5 bases each). CDR1 is SQVTM and CDR2 is ANQGSEA in the germline V gene. The CDR3 runs 13 residues. The ends were cut back, 3 bases at V and 4 bases at J, with 13 bases in the middle. The CDR3 DNA sequence: TGCAGCGTTGACGCCGGGGCTGGGTACGAGCAGTACTTC. Translation: CSVDAGAGYEQYF.

The CDR3, as DNA: TGTGCCAGCAGCCCGAGGGGAAACTTCCGCCGCTCTGGGGCCAACGTCCTGACTTTC. Translation: CASSPRGNFRRSGANVLTF. This chain uses TRBV21-1 with TRBJ2-6; no DNA check was done on the table's D call, TRBD1. TRBV21-1 is labeled a pseudogene. The CDR3 runs 19 residues.

This chain joins TRBV5-1 and TRBJ2-1; D is unclear. CDR3 length equals 12 residues. The germline V gene has CDR1 SGHRS and CDR2 YFSETQ. Trimming stripped 5 bases from V and 10 bases from J, with 13 bases between. In DNA form, the CDR3 reads TGCGCCAGCAGGGCCGGCGCCGGCGAGCAGTTCTTC. This codes for CASRAGAGEQFF.

The gene calls are TRBV19 and TRBJ2-2; D is uncertain. The CDR3 has 13 residues. V dropped 5 bases and J dropped 2 bases, with 6 bases sitting between them. From germline, CDR1 is LNHDA and CDR2 SQIVND (reference sequence). The CDR3 DNA sequence: TGTGCCAGTAGTCTGACCAACACCGGGGAGCTGTTTTTT. It yields the protein CASSLTNTGELFF. The whole variable domain, filled in from reference TRBV19 and TRBJ2-2, reads DGGITQSPKYLFRKEGQNVTLSCEQNLNHDAMYWYRQDPGQGLRLIYYSQIVNDFQKGDIAEGYSVSREKKESFPLTVTSAQKNPTAFYLCASSLTNTGELFFGEGSRLTVL.

The chain joins TRBV29-1 to TRBJ2-1; D is ambiguous. The V end lost 2 bases, the J end lost 9 bases, and 8 bases lay between the germline ends. Germline-derived CDR1 and CDR2 are SQVTM and ANQGSEA. The CDR3 contains 11 residues. The CDR3 reads CSVEKGSEQFF. Here the CDR3 DNA reads TGCAGCGTTGAAAAAGGAAGTGAGCAGTTCTTC.

V usage is TRBV7-2 and J usage is TRBJ2-3; TRBD2 aligns across 7 bases. The CDR3 runs 16 residues. V dropped 1 base and J dropped 4; count of bases not matched to a gene: 8. CDR1 and CDR2 from the germline V gene are SGHTA and FQGNSA. The CDR3 DNA reads as TGTGCCAGCAGCTTAGTATCGGGGGGAGGGGCAGATACGCAGTATTTT. Protein: CASSLVSGGGADTQYF.

This clonotype has only one observation. The chain carries TRBV6-6 and TRBJ1-1; D gene ambiguous. Per the germline V gene, CDR1 is MNHNY and CDR2 is SVGAGI (reference sequence). V gave up 7 bases and J gave up 0 bases, with 9 bases separating them. The CDR3 covers 13 residues. Here the CDR3 reads CASTANLNTEAFF. The CDR3 nucleotides are TGTGCCAGCACGGCAAATCTGAACACTGAAGCTTTCTTT.

The chain couples TRBV25-1 to TRBJ1-2; D is undetermined. There are 13 residues in the CDR3. The germline V and J ends were trimmed by 4 bases and 4 bases, with 10 bases remaining between them. Germline values: CDR1 MGHDK, CDR2 SYGVNS. CDR3 region: CASSGAAVYGYTF. As DNA, the CDR3 is TGTGCCAGCAGTGGAGCGGCGGTCTATGGCTACACCTTC.